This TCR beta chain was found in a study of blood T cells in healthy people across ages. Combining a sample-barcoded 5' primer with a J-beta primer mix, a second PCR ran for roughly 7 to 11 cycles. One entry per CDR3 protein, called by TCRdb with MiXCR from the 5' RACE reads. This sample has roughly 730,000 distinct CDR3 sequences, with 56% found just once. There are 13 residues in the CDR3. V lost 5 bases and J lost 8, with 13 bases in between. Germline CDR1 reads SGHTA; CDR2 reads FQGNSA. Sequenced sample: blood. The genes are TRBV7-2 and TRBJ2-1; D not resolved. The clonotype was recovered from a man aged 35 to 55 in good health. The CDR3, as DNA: TGTGCCAGCAGCCTACGACGGTTCGATGAGCAGTTCTTC. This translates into CASSLRRFDEQFF.